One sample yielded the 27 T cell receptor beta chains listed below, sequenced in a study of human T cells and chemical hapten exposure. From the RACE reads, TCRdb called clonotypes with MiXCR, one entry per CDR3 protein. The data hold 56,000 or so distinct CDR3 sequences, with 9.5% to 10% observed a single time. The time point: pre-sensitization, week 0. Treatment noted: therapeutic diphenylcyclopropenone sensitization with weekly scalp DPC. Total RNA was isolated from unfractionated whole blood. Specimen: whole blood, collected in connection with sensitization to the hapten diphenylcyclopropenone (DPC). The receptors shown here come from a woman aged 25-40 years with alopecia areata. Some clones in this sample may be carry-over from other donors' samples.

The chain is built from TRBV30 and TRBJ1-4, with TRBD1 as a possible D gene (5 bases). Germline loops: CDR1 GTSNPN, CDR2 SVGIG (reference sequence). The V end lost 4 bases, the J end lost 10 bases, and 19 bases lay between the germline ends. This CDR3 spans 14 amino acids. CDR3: CAWNHRGQRRKLFF. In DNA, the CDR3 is TGTGCCTGGAACCATCGGGGCCAGCGTAGAAAACTGTTTTTT. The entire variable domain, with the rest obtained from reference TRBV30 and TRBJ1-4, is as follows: SQTIHQWPATLVQPVGSPLSLECTVEGTSNPNLYWYRQAAGRGLQLLFYSVGIGQISSEVPQNLSASRPQDRQFILSSKKLLLSDSGFYLCAWNHRGQRRKLFFGSGTQLSVL.

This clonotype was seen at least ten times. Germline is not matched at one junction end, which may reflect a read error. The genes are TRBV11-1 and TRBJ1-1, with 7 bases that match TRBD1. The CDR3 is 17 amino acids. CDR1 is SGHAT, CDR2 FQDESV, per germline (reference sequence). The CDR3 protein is CASTLHSGTAMNTEAFF. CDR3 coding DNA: TGTGCCAGCACCTTACATTCCGGGACAGCAATGAACACTGAAGCTTTCTTT.

CDR3: CASSLEASRATDTQYF. CDR3 DNA sequence: TGTGCCAGCAGCTTGGAGGCCTCGAGAGCCACAGATACGCAGTATTTT. The chain combines TRBV5-4 with TRBJ2-3; D remains ambiguous. The CDR3 sequence is 16 residues long. V lost 0 bases to trimming and J lost 2 bases, with 13 bases between them. Germline V lookup: CDR1 SGHNT, CDR2 YYREEE (reference sequence).

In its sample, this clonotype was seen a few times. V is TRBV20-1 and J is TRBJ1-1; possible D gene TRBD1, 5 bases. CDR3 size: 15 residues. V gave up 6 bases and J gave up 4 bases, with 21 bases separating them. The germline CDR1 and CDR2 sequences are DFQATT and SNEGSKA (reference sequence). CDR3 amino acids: CSAIVGGGGGTEAFF. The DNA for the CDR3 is TGCAGTGCCATAGTTGGCGGGGGAGGAGGCACTGAAGCTTTCTTT.

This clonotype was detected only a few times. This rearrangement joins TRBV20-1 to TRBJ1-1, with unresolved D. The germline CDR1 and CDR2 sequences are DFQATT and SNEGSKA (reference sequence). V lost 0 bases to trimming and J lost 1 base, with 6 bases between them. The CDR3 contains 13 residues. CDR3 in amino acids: CSARDSRNTEAFF. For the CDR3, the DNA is TGCAGTGCTAGAGATTCCCGGAACACTGAAGCTTTCTTT.

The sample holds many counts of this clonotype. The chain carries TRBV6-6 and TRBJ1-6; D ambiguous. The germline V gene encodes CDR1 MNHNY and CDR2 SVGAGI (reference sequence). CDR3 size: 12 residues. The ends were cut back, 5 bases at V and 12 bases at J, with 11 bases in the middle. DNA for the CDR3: TGTGCCAGCAGTCTTCAGTCCGGACCCCTCCACTTT. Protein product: CASSLQSGPLHF.

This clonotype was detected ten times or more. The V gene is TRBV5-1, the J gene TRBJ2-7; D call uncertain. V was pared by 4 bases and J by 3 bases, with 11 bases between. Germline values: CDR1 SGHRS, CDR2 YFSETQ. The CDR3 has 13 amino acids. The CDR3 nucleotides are TGCGCCAGCAGCCTAGACGCATACTACGAGCAGTACTTC. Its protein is CASSLDAYYEQYF.

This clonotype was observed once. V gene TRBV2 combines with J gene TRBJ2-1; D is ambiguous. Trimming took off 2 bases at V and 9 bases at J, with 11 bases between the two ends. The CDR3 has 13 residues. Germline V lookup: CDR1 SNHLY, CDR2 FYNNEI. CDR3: CASSETGCGEQFF. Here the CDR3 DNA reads TGTGCCAGCAGTGAAACTGGGTGCGGTGAGCAGTTCTTC.

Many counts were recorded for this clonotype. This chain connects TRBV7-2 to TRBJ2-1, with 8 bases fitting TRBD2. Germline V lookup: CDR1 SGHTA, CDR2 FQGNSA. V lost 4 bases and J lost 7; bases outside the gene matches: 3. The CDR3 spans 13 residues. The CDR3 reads CASSSGGGNEQFF. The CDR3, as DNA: TGTGCCAGCAGCTCGGGAGGGGGTAATGAGCAGTTCTTC. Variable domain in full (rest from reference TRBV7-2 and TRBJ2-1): GAGVSQSPSNKVTEKGKDVELRCDPISGHTALYWYRQSLGQGLEFLIYFQGNSAPDKSGLPSDRFSAERTGGSVSTLTIQRTQQEDSAVYLCASSSGGGNEQFFGPGTRLTVL.

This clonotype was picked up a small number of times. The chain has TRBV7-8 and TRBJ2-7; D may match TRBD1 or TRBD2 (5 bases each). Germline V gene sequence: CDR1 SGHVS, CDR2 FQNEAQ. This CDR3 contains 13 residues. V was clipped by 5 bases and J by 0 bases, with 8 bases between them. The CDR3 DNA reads TGTGCCAGCAGCCCGGGACCCTCCTACGAGCAGTACTTC. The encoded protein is CASSPGPSYEQYF.

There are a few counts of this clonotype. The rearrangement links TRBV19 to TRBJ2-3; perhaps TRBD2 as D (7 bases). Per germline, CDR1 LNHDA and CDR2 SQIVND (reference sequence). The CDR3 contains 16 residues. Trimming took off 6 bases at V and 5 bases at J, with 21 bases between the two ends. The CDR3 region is CASSLRGAFPRDTQYF. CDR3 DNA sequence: TGTGCCAGTAGCCTTCGGGGGGCTTTTCCCCGAGATACGCAGTATTTT.

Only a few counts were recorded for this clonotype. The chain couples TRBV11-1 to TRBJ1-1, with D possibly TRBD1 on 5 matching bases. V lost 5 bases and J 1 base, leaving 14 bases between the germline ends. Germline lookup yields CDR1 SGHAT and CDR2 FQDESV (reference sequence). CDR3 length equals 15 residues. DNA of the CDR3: TGTGCCAGCAGCCGACAGAAAGCCAGGAACACTGAAGCTTTCTTT. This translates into CASSRQKARNTEAFF.

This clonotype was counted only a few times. The CDR3: CASSSVEDRDEQYF. In DNA form, the CDR3 reads TGTGCCAGCAGCTCCGTCGAAGACAGGGACGAGCAGTACTTC. The chain has TRBV5-6 and TRBJ2-7, with 7 positions matching TRBD1. The CDR3 totals 14 residues. Germline values: CDR1 SGHDT, CDR2 YYEEEE. V dropped 3 bases and J dropped 5; count of bases not matched to a gene: 8.

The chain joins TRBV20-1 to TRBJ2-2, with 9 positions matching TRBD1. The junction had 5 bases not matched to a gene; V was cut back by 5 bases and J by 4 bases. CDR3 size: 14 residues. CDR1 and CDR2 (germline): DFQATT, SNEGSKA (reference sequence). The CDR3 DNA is TGCAGTGCTGGGGGACAGGGAGGCACCGGGGAGCTGTTTTTT. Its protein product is CSAGGQGGTGELFF.

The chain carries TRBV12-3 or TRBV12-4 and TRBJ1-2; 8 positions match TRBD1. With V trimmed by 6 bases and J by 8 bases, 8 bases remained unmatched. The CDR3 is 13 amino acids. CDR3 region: CASSVDRVRGYTF. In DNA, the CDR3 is TGTGCCAGCAGCGTGGACAGGGTACGAGGCTACACCTTC.

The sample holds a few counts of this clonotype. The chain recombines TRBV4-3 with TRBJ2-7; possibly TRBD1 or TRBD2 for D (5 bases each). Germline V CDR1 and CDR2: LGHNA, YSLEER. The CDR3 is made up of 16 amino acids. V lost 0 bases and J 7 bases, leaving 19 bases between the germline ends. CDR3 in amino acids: CASSQDHRDPAREQYF. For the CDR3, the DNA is TGCGCCAGCAGCCAAGATCACCGGGACCCTGCAAGGGAGCAGTACTTC.

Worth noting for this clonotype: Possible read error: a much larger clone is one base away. CDR3 nucleotides: TGTGCCAGCAGTGGGGACCGGTACGAGCAGTCCTTC. Amino acids: CASSGDRYEQSF. The V and J genes are TRBV12-3 or TRBV12-4 and TRBJ2-7; the D gene could be TRBD1 or TRBD2 (5 bases each). The CDR3 covers 12 residues.

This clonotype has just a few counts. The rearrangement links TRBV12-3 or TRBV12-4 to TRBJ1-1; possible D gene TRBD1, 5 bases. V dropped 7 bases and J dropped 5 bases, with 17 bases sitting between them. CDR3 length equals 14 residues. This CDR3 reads CASTRISGGTEAFF. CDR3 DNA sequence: TGTGCCAGCACTAGGATTTCGGGGGGGACTGAAGCTTTCTTT.

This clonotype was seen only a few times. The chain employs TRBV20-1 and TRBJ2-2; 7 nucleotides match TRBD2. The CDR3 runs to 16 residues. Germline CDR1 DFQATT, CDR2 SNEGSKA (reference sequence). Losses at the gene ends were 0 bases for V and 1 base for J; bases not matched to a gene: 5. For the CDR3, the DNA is TGCAGTGCTAGAGAGGGTCTAGCGGAGAACACCGGGGAGCTGTTTTTT. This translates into CSAREGLAENTGELFF.

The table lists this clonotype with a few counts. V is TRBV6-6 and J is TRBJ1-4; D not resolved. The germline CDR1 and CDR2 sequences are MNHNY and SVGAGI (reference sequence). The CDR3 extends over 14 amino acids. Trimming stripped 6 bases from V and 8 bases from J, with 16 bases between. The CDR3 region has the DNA TGTGCCAGCAGACTCGACAAGACGTCCGAAAAACTGTTTTTT. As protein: CASRLDKTSEKLFF.

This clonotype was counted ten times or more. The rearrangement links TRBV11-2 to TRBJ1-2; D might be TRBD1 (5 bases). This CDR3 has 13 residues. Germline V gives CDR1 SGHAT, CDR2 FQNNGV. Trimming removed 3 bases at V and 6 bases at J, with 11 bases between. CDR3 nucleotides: TGTGCCAGCAGCTTGGGACCGTCTGATGGCTACACCTTC. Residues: CASSLGPSDGYTF.

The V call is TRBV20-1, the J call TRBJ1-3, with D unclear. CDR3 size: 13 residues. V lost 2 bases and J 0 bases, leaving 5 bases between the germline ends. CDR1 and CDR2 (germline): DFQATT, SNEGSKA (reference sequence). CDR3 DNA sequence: TGCAGTGCTAGAATAGCCTCTGGAAACACCATATATTTT. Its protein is CSARIASGNTIYF.

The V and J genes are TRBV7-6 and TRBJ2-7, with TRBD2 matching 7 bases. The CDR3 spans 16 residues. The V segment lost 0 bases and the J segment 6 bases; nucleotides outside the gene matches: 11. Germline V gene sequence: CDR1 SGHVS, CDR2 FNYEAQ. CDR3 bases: TGTGCCAGCAGCTTAGCGAGCGGGGTCAGCGCATCCGAGCAGTACTTC. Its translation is CASSLASGVSASEQYF.

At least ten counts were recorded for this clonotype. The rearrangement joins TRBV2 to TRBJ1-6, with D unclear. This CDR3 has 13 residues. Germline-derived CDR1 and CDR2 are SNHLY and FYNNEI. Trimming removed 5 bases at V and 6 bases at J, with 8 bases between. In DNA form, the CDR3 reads TGTGCCAGCAGTAAGGGAGCTAATTCACCCCTCCACTTT. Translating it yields CASSKGANSPLHF.

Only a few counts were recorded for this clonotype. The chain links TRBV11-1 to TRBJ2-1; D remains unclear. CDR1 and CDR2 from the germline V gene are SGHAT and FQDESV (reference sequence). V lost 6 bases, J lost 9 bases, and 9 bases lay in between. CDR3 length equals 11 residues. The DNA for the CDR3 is TGTGCCAGCAGGAACGAAGGTGAGCAGTTCTTC. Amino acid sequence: CASRNEGEQFF.

DNA of the CDR3: TGTGCCAGCAGGCTACTACAGCCCGGGGCGAACACCGGGGAGCTGTTTTTT. This codes for CASRLLQPGANTGELFF. The chain employs TRBV7-2 and TRBJ2-2; weak D call: TRBD2 (5 bases). CDR3 length equals 17 residues. Germline V gene sequence: CDR1 SGHTA, CDR2 FQGNSA. Trimming took off 6 bases at V and 0 bases at J, with 17 bases between the two ends.

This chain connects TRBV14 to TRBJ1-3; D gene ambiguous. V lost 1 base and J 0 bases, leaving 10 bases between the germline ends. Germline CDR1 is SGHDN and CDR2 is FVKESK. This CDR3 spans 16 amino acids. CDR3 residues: CASSQALGPSGNTIYF. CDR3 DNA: TGTGCCAGCAGCCAAGCACTAGGACCCTCTGGAAACACCATATATTTT.